The 12 T cell receptor beta chains reported below all come from one sample, sequenced in a study of chemoradiotherapy in HPV16-positive cancers. Produced via immunoSEQ multiplex PCR; TCRdb's table is partial and in-frame only. Of roughly 17,000 clones in the sample, 90% to 95% were seen once. Material: blood, obtained from a patient who underwent chemoradiotherapy. These TCRs come from a human donor with HPV-associated anogenital cancer.

This clone was seen just once. The chain recombines TRBV19 with TRBJ1-6; D is unclear. V shed 4 bases and J shed 14 bases, with 12 bases lying between them. The germline CDR1 and CDR2 sequences are LNHDA and SQIVND (reference sequence). The CDR3 runs 12 residues. CDR3 in amino acids: CASSSITGALHF. CDR3 in DNA: TGTGCCAGTAGTAGCATCACCGGGGCCCTCCACTTT.

The V and J genes are TRBV19 and TRBJ1-5, with D perhaps matching TRBD1 (6 bases). The V gene lost 5 bases and the J gene lost 5 bases, with 13 bases spanning the gap. Germline V gene lookup returns CDR1 LNHDA and CDR2 SQIVND (reference sequence). The CDR3 is made up of 14 amino acids. The CDR3 DNA follows: TGTGCCAGTAGTGGATCAGGGGTGGATCAGCCCCAGCATTTT. Translating it yields CASSGSGVDQPQHF. Together with reference TRBV19 and TRBJ1-5, the CDR3 gives the full variable domain: DGGITQSPKYLFRKEGQNVTLSCEQNLNHDAMYWYRQDPGQGLRLIYYSQIVNDFQKGDIAEGYSVSREKKESFPLTVTSAQKNPTAFYLCASSGSGVDQPQHFGDGTRLSIL.

The chain employs TRBV7-9 and TRBJ1-2; D is unclear. The V and J ends lost 1 base and 2 bases respectively, with 11 bases between them. The CDR3 length is 15 residues. Germline lookup yields CDR1 SEHNR and CDR2 FQNEAQ (reference sequence). The CDR3 here is CASSLEIDTNYGYTF. The CDR3 bases are TGTGCCAGCAGCTTAGAGATAGACACCAACTATGGCTACACCTTC.

The chain uses TRBV7-2 and TRBJ2-7; 14 bases align to TRBD2. The CDR3 sequence is 15 residues long. CDR1 and CDR2 from the germline V gene are SGHTA and FQGNSA. V trimming: 4 bases; J trimming: 6 bases; junction bases outside the gene matches: 5. The CDR3, as DNA: TGTGCCAGCAGCTGGACTAGCGGGGGGTCCCGCGAGCAGTACTTC. Protein: CASSWTSGGSREQYF. The full variable domain, its missing parts supplied by reference TRBV7-2 and TRBJ2-7, is GAGVSQSPSNKVTEKGKDVELRCDPISGHTALYWYRQSLGQGLEFLIYFQGNSAPDKSGLPSDRFSAERTGGSVSTLTIQRTQQEDSAVYLCASSWTSGGSREQYFGPGTRLTVT.

The V and J genes are TRBV9 and TRBJ2-3; D possibly matches TRBD1 or TRBD2 (5 bases each). The CDR3 has 15 amino acids. CDR1 is SGDLS, CDR2 YYNGEE, per germline. V was trimmed by 1 base and J by 5 bases, leaving 14 bases between them. The CDR3 DNA reads as TGTGCCAGCAGCGTATTTGGGGGTGTCAGAGATACGCAGTATTTT. Its protein product is CASSVFGGVRDTQYF.

This clone was picked up one time. The chain recombines TRBV2 with TRBJ1-4; 9 bases are a match to TRBD1. The CDR3 sequence is 16 residues long. The V segment lost 6 bases and the J segment 5 bases; nucleotides outside the gene matches: 10. Germline V gene lookup returns CDR1 SNHLY and CDR2 FYNNEI. The CDR3 bases are TGTGCCAGCAGCTCAAGCTGGACAGGGGAAAATGAAAAACTGTTTTTT. This gives the protein CASSSSWTGENEKLFF.

The rearrangement links TRBV29-1 to TRBJ1-1, with 8 bases that match TRBD1. The CDR3 runs to 15 residues. CDR1 and CDR2 (germline): SQVTM, ANQGSEA. J was trimmed by 5 bases and V by 2 bases; bases with no gene match: 10. The CDR3 coding sequence is TGCAGCGTTGAACTATCGGACAGGGTGCCTACTGAAGCTTTCTTT. Translation gives CSVELSDRVPTEAFF.

This chain connects TRBV4-1 to TRBJ2-5; D is unresolved. The CDR3 loop spans 12 amino acids. V was pared by 0 bases and J by 5 bases, with 4 bases between. Germline CDR1 reads MGHRA; CDR2 reads YSYEKL. The CDR3 sequence is CASSQDFETQYF. The CDR3 nucleotides read TGCGCCAGCAGCCAAGATTTTGAGACCCAGTACTTC.

V and J are TRBV30 and TRBJ1-2; 9 nucleotides line up with TRBD1. V shed 2 bases and J 7 bases; nucleotides not matched to a gene: 5. From germline, CDR1 is GTSNPN and CDR2 SVGIG (reference sequence). The CDR3 has 13 residues. CDR3 bases: TGTGCCTGGAGTCAGACAGGGGGTGGTGGCTACACCTTC. This codes for CAWSQTGGGGYTF.

This sequence joins TRBV6-5 and TRBJ2-2; 7 bases fit TRBD1. V shed 0 bases and J 6 bases; nucleotides not matched to a gene: 1. This CDR3 contains 14 residues. Germline lookup yields CDR1 MNHEY and CDR2 SVGAGI. The chain's CDR3 is CASSYSQGPGELFF. In DNA form, the CDR3 reads TGTGCCAGCAGTTACTCACAGGGGCCCGGGGAGCTGTTTTTT.

The CDR3 protein is CASSFLADRETQYF. CDR3 coding DNA: TGTGCCAGCAGCTTTCTAGCGGATAGGGAGACCCAGTACTTC. J is TRBJ2-5 and V is TRBV7-2, with 7 bases aligning to TRBD2. The CDR3 covers 14 residues. Germline CDR1 SGHTA, CDR2 FQGNSA. V trimming: 3 bases; J trimming: 5 bases; junction bases outside the gene matches: 6.

The chain carries TRBV6-1 and TRBJ2-5, with D possibly matching TRBD2 (6 bases). V lost 2 bases and J 7 bases, leaving 17 bases between the germline ends. The germline V gene has CDR1 MNHNS and CDR2 SASEGT. The CDR3 loop spans 15 amino acids. Written as DNA, the CDR3 is TGTGCCAGCAGTGAAACGATAGCGGTTTGGGGGACCCAGTACTTC. Translating gives CASSETIAVWGTQYF.